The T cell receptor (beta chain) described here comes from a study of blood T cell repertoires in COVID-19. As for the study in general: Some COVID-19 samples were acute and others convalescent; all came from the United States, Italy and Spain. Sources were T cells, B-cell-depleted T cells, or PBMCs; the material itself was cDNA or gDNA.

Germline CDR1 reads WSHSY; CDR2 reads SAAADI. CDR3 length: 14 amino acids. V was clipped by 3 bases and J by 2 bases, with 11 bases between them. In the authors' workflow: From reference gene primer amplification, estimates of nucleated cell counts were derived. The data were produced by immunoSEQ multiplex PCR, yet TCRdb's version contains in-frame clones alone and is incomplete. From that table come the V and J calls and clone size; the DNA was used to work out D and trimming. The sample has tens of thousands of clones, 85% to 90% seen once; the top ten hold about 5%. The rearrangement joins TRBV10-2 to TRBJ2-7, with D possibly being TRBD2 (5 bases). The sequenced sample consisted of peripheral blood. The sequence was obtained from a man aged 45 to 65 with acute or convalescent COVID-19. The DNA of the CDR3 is TGCGCCAGCAGTGATACGGGGAAAGCCTACGAGCAGTACTTC. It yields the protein CASSDTGKAYEQYF.